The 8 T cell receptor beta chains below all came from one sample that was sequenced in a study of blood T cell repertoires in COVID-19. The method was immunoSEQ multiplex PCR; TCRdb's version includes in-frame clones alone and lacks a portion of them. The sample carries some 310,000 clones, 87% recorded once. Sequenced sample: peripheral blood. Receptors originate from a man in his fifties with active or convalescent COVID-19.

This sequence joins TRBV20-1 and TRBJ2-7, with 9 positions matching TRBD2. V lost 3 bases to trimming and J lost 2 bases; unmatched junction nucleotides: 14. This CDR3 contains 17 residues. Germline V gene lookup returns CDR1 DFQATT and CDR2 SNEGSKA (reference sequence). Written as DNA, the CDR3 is TGCAGTGCTAGTGGAAACCGAAGAGTAGCGGGAGCCTACGAGCAGTACTTC. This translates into CSASGNRRVAGAYEQYF.

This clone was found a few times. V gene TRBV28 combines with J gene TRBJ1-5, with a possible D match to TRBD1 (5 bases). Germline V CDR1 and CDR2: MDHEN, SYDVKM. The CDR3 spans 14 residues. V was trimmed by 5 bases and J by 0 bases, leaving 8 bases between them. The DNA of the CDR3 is TGTGCCAGCAGTCGACAGACTAGCAATCAGCCCCAGCATTTT. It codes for CASSRQTSNQPQHF.

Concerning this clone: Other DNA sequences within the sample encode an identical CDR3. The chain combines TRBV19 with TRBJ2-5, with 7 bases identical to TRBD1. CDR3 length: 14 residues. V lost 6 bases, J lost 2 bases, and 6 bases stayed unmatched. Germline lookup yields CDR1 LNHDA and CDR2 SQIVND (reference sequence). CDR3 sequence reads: CASSPGTVQETQYF. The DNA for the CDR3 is TGTGCCAGTAGCCCCGGGACAGTACAAGAGACCCAGTACTTC.

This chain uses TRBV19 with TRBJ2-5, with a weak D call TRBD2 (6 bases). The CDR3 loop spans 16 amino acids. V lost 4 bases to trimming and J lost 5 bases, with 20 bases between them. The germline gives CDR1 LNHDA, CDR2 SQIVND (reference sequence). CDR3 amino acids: CASSSRRDSRLETQYF. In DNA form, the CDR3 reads TGTGCCAGTAGTAGCCGTCGGGACTCTCGTTTGGAGACCCAGTACTTC.

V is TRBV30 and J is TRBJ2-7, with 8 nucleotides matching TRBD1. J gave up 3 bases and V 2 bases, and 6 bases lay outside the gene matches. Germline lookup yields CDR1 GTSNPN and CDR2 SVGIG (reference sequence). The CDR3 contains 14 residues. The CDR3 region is CAWSPGGSDYEQYF. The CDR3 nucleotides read TGTGCCTGGAGTCCAGGGGGCTCAGACTACGAGCAGTACTTC.

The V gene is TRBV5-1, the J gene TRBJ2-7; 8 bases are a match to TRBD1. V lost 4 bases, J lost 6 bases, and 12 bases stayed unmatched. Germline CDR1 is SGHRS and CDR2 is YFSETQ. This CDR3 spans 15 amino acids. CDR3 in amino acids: CASSPGQEASSEQYF. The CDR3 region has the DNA TGCGCCAGCAGCCCGGGACAGGAGGCATCAAGCGAGCAGTACTTC.

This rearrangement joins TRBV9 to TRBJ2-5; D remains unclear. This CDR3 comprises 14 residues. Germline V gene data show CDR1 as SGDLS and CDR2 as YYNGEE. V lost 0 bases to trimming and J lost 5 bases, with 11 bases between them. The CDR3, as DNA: TGTGCCAGCAGCGTAGTCCTAGTCGCTGAGACCCAGTACTTC. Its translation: CASSVVLVAETQYF.

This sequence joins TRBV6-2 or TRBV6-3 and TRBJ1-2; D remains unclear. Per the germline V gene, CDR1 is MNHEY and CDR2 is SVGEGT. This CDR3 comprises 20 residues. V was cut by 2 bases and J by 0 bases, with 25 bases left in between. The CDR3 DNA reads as TGTGCCAGCAGTTACCAATCGAGGGTTGCGAGCACGAAAGCTAACTATGGCTACACCTTC. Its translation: CASSYQSRVASTKANYGYTF.